This T cell receptor (beta chain) was retrieved from a study of cytomegalovirus exposure and HLA in healthy donors. This PCR relied on a set of 60 Vbeta primers and 13 Jbeta primers. The protocol was immunoSEQ multiplex PCR, while the TCRdb copy is restricted to in-frame clones and leaves out a portion. Of 200,000 to 250,000 clones listed, approximately 80% are singletons. In regard to this clone: The sample holds other DNA sequences that translate to the same CDR3.

The CDR3 covers 19 residues. The trim removed 6 bases at V and 0 bases at J, leaving 17 bases unmatched. Germline lookup yields CDR1 PRHDT and CDR2 FYEKMQ (reference sequence). The donors (healthy individuals) were bone marrow donors. Material: PBMCs. The rearrangement joins TRBV13 to TRBJ1-3, with 7 bases matching TRBD1. The TCR sequence derives from a man between 50 and 59 years old in good health and CMV-seronegative. CDR3 in DNA: TGTGCCAGCAGTGCCCGCCCGGGACAGCAGATTTTCTCTGGAAACACCATATATTTT. Encoded protein: CASSARPGQQIFSGNTIYF.